The clone carrying this T cell receptor beta chain was seen more than once but under ten times. The target antigen is unknown. This specimen comes from a study of post-analysis software for immune sequencing data. Study at large: Courses of disease covered relapsing-remitting, secondary progressive and progressive-relapsing multiple sclerosis.

Unique molecular identifiers were present in the TCR beta cDNA libraries. One entry per CDR3 protein results from TCRdb running MiXCR on the PCR reads. The sample carries more than 500,000 distinct CDR3 sequences, 30% to 40% recorded once. General study findings and limits: When the samples were clustered directly with F measure, those that had been prepared in the same batch showed strong co-clustering. Compared against controls, patients with multiple sclerosis displayed significantly lower normalized Chao1 diversity. There were five or six TRBV segments more frequent in patients than controls, and TRBV5-6, TRBV5-1 and TRBV20-1 were among them.

The ends were cut back, 11 bases at V and 7 bases at J, with 14 bases in the middle. The CDR3 contains 11 residues. Sequencing input: blood. The TCR sequence derives from a girl aged 2-17 years with multiple sclerosis. V gene TRBV12-3 or TRBV12-4 combines with J gene TRBJ1-1; D not resolved. The CDR3 DNA reads as TGTGCCTTTCACGATGGGGTTGAAGCTTTCTTT. This translates into CAFHDGVEAFF.